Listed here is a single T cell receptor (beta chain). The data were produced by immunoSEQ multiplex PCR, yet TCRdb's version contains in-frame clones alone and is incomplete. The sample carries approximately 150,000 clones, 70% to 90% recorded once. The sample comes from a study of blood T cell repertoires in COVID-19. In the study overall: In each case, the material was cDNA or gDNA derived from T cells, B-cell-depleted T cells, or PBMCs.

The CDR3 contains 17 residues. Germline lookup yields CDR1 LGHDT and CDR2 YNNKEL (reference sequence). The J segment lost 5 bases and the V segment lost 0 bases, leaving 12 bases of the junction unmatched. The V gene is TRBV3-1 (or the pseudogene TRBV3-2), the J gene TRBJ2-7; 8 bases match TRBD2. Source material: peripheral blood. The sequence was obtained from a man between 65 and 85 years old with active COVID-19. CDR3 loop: CASSQDGSGSLRNEQYF. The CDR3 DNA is TGTGCCAGCAGCCAAGATGGCAGCGGGAGTTTACGGAACGAGCAGTACTTC.